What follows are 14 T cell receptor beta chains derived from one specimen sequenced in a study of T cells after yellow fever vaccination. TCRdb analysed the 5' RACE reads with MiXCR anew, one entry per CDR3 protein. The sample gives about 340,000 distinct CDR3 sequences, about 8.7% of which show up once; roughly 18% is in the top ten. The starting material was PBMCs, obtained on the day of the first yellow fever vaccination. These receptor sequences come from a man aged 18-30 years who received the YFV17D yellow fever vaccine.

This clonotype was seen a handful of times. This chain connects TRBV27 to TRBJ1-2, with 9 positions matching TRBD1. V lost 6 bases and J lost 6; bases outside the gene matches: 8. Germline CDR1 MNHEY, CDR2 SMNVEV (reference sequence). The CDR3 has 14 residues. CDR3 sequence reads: CASSLTGQGDGYTF. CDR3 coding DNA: TGTGCCAGCAGCCTAACGGGACAGGGCGATGGCTACACCTTC.

The CDR3: CASSLAATGLWYGYTF. The CDR3 region has the DNA TGTGCCAGCAGCTTAGCGGCGACAGGGCTGTGGTATGGCTACACCTTC. This sequence joins TRBV7-8 and TRBJ1-2, with 7 bases that match TRBD1. Germline assignment: CDR1 SGHVS and CDR2 FQNEAQ. This CDR3 has 16 amino acids. Trimming at V came to 0 bases and at J to 5 bases, leaving 9 bases not matched to a gene.

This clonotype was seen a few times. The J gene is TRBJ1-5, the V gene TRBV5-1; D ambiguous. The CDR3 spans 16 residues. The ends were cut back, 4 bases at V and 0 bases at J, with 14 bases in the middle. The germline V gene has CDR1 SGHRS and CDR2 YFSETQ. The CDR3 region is CASSPDGVYSNQPQHF. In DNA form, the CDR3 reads TGCGCCAGCAGCCCTGATGGGGTTTATAGCAATCAGCCCCAGCATTTT.

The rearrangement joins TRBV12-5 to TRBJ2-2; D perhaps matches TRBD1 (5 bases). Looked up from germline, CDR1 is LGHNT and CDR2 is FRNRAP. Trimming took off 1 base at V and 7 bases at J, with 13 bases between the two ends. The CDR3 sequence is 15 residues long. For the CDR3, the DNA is TGTGCTAGTGGTTTGGATAGAACAGGCCGCGGGGAGCTGTTTTTT. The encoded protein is CASGLDRTGRGELFF. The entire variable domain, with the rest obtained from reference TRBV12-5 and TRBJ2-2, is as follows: DARVTQTPRHKVTEMGQEVTMRCQPILGHNTVFWYRQTMMQGLELLAYFRNRAPLDDSGMPKDRFSAEMPDATLATLKIQPSEPRDSAVYFCASGLDRTGRGELFFGEGSRLTVL.

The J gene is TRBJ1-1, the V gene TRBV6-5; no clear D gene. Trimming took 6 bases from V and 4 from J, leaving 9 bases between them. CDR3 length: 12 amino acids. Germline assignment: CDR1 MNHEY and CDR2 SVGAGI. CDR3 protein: CASRKGGTEAFF. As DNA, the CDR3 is TGTGCCAGCAGGAAGGGAGGCACTGAAGCTTTCTTT.

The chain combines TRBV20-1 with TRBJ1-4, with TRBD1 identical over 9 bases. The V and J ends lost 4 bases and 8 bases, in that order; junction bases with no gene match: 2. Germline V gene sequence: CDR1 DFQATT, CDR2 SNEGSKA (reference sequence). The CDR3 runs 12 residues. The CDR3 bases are TGCAGTGCTACAGGGACAGGGGAAAAACTGTTTTTT. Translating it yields CSATGTGEKLFF.

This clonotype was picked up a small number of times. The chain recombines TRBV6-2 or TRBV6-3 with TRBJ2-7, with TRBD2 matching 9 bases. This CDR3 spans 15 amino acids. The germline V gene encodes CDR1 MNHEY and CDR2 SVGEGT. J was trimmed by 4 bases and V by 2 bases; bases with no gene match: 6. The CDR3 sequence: CASSYLRGGLYEQYF. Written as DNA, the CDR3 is TGTGCCAGCAGTTACCTGCGGGGGGGACTATACGAGCAGTACTTC.

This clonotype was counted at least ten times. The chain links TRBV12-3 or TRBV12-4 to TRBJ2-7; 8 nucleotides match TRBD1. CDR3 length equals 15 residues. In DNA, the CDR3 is TGTGCCAGCAGTCCGACAGGGGACGCCTCCCACGAGCAGTACGTC. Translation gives CASSPTGDASHEQYV.

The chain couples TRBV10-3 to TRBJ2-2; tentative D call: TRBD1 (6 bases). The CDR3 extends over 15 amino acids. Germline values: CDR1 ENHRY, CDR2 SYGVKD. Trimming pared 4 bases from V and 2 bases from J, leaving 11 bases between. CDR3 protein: CAISVPRGNTGELFF. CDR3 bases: TGTGCCATCAGTGTTCCCAGGGGAAACACCGGGGAGCTGTTTTTT.

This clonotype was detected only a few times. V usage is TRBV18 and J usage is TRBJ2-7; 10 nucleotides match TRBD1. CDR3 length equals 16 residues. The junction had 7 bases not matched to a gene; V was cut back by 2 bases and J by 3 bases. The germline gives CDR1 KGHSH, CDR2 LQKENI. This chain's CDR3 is CASSPGGDRGYYEQYV. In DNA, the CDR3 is TGTGCCAGCTCACCAGGTGGGGACAGGGGATACTACGAGCAGTACGTC.

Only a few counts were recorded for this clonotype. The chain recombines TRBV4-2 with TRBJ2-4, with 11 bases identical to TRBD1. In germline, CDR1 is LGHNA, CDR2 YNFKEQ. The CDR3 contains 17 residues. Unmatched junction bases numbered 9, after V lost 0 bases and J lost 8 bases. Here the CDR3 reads CASSQDWAGTGGYIQYF. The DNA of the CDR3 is TGTGCCAGCAGCCAAGATTGGGCGGGGACAGGGGGATACATTCAGTACTTC.

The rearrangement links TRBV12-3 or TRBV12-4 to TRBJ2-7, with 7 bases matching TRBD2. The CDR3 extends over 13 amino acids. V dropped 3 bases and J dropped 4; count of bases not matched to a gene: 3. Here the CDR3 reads CASSLGLHYEQYF. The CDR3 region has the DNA TGTGCCAGCAGTTTGGGACTACATTACGAGCAGTACTTC.

The CDR3 DNA reads TGTGCCAGCAGTGAAAGGTACCAATCGGTCTACGAGCAGTACTTC. This sequence encodes CASSERYQSVYEQYF. The J gene is TRBJ2-7, the V gene TRBV6-1; D is undetermined. The germline V gene encodes CDR1 MNHNS and CDR2 SASEGT. Trimming took 2 bases from V and 3 from J, leaving 14 bases between them. This CDR3 contains 15 residues.

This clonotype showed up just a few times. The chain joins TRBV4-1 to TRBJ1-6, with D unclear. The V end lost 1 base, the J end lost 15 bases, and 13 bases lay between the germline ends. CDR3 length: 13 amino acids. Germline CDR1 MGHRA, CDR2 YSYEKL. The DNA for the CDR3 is TGCGCCAGCAGCCAAGTAGCAGAGGCACTCCTCCACTTT. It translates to CASSQVAEALLHF.